This T cell receptor (beta chain) was captured by sequencing in a study of graft-versus-host responses after intestinal transplantation. V gave up 1 base and J gave up 4 bases, with 10 bases separating them. Looked up from germline, CDR1 is SEHNR and CDR2 is FQNEAQ (reference sequence). The CDR3 is 14 residues long. Sequencing used immunoSEQ multiplex PCR; TCRdb keeps in-frame clones, though not all of them. The data contain around 15,000 clones, roughly 74% of them singletons. Lamina propria and intraepithelial lymphocytes were released by processing graft tissue. The genes are TRBV7-9 and TRBJ1-1, with D possibly being TRBD1 (6 bases). The clonotype originates from a human patient who received an intestinal transplant, so some T cells may come from the graft donor. The sample here was ileum tissue, taken 14 days after transplant. CDR3 DNA: TGTGCCAGCAGCTTAGATTCCAGGGGCACTGAAGCTTTCTTT. It is translated as CASSLDSRGTEAFF.